This T cell receptor (beta chain) appears in the sequencing data of a study of blood T cell repertoires in COVID-19. The germline gives CDR1 SGHRS, CDR2 YFSETQ. The CDR3 has 14 residues. Germline trimming cut 0 bases from V and 6 bases from J; bases unmatched to any gene: 3. Some clones are missing from TCRdb's copy, which holds only in-frame ones; the method was immunoSEQ multiplex PCR. The profile shows roughly 330,000 clones, more than 70% of them singletons. The sequenced sample consisted of peripheral blood. The sequence came from a woman between 50 and 59 years old with acute or convalescent COVID-19. The rearrangement joins TRBV5-1 to TRBJ2-3; 8 bases align to TRBD2. CDR3 protein: CASSLVSSGDTQYF. The CDR3 bases are TGCGCCAGCAGCTTGGTTTCTAGCGGGGATACGCAGTATTTT.